Listed below are T cell receptor beta chains from one sample, sequenced in a study of neoadjuvant anti-PD-1 for oral cavity cancer. Repertoires were generated with immunoSEQ multiplex PCR, while TCRdb's copy carries only in-frame clones and drops some. This table has around 18,000 clones, around three quarters appearing once. This specimen consisted of PBMCs, obtained before nivolumab (anti-PD-1) treatment. Source of these receptors: a person between 40 and 85 years old with oral cavity squamous cell carcinoma. Both conserved end residues are part of each CDR3. Fields, in order: D gene, clone size, V gene, J gene, CDR3 protein, CDR3 DNA. A D gene is named only where the DNA matches it firmly. Rows give clone size only sometimes, using once, few, many, or a class for an expanded clone.

>.|.|TRBV6-6|TRBJ1-3
CASSPSGNTIYF
TGTGCCAGCAGTCCATCCGGAAACACCATATATTTT
>TRBD1|few|TRBV9|TRBJ1-2
CASSVEGQGAGGYTF
TGTGCCAGCAGCGTAGAGGGACAGGGGGCGGGCGGCTACACCTTC
>.|.|TRBV5-6|TRBJ2-7
CASSLGGRSNLYEQYF
TGTGCCAGCAGCTTGGGGGGACGGAGCAACCTCTACGAGCAGTACTTC
>.|.|TRBV28|TRBJ1-2
CASSTGTWFGYTF
TGTGCCAGCAGTACAGGGACATGGTTTGGCTACACCTTC
>TRBD1|.|TRBV5-1|TRBJ1-1
CASSKGQDNTEAFF
TGCGCCAGCAGCAAGGGACAGGACAACACTGAAGCTTTCTTT
>.|.|TRBV7-9|TRBJ2-1
CASSLVVLEQFF
TGTGCCAGCAGCTTAGTTGTACTTGAGCAGTTCTTC
>TRBD2|.|TRBV19|TRBJ2-5
CASSGGLAGALKETQYF
TGTGCCAGTAGTGGCGGACTAGCGGGGGCCCTAAAAGAGACCCAGTACTTC
>.|.|TRBV7-2|TRBJ1-5
CASSLAGLSNQPQHF
TGTGCCAGCAGCTTAGCAGGGTTGAGCAATCAGCCCCAGCATTTT
>TRBD2|.|TRBV6-5|TRBJ2-1
CASSYSGLAGSNEQFF
TGTGCCAGCAGTTACTCTGGACTAGCGGGATCCAATGAGCAGTTCTTC
>.|.|TRBV6-5|TRBJ2-7
CASSSSRPFDEQYF
TGTGCCAGCAGCTCCTCGAGACCCTTCGACGAGCAGTACTTC
>.|few|TRBV18|TRBJ2-7
CASSPLSNTYEQYF
TGTGCCAGCTCACCGTTGAGCAACACCTACGAGCAGTACTTC
>.|.|TRBV5-4|TRBJ2-3
CASSPSPPGPEYTQYF
TGTGCCAGCAGCCCGTCACCCCCGGGGCCAGAGTATACGCAGTATTTT
>.|.|TRBV14|TRBJ2-7
CASSQGLSIGEQYF
TGTGCCAGCAGCCAGGGGCTTTCTATCGGCGAGCAGTACTTC
>TRBD1|few|TRBV2|TRBJ1-2
CASKVPGTVNSYTF
TGTGCCAGCAAGGTCCCAGGGACAGTAAACAGCTACACCTTC
>.|.|TRBV28|TRBJ2-1
CASSLGRVPGNEQFF
TGTGCCAGCAGTTTGGGCAGGGTCCCGGGGAATGAGCAGTTCTTC
>TRBD2|.|TRBV7-9|TRBJ2-1
CASSPGTSGTYNEQFF
TGTGCCAGCAGCCCCGGGACTAGCGGCACCTACAATGAGCAGTTCTTC
>.|.|TRBV6-5|TRBJ1-4
CASSPGPWEKLFF
TGTGCCAGCAGCCCCGGGCCGTGGGAAAAACTGTTTTTT
>TRBD1|.|TRBV5-1|TRBJ1-4
CASSLEGAGQKLFF
TGCGCCAGCAGCTTGGAGGGGGCAGGGCAAAAACTGTTTTTT
>TRBD2|once|TRBV7-7|TRBJ2-5
CASSPGLGQRETQYF
TGTGCTAGCAGCCCGGGACTAGGGCAAAGGGAGACCCAGTACTTC
>.|.|TRBV10-3|TRBJ2-6
CAISESGVNGANVLTF
TGTGCCATCAGTGAGTCGGGAGTGAACGGGGCCAACGTCCTGACTTTC
>TRBD2|.|TRBV25-1|TRBJ2-1
CASRGGTSGYNEQFF
TGTGCCAGCAGGGGGGGGACTAGCGGCTACAATGAGCAGTTCTTC
>TRBD2|few|TRBV11-2|TRBJ2-7
CASSSGLAGEF
TGTGCCAGCAGCTCCGGACTAGCGGGAGAATTC
>.|.|TRBV7-2|TRBJ2-1
CASSLEGLASYNEQFF
TGTGCCAGCAGCTTAGAAGGTCTAGCGTCGTACAATGAGCAGTTCTTC
>.|.|TRBV14|TRBJ1-2
CASSHSPGYGYTF
TGTGCCAGCAGCCACAGTCCTGGGTATGGCTACACCTTC
>.|.|TRBV21-1|TRBJ1-2
CAISREGSSNYGYTF
TGTGCCATCTCAAGGGAGGGGTCTAGCAACTATGGCTACACCTTC
>TRBD2|.|TRBV11-3|TRBJ2-2
CASSPIPGTSGYTGELFF
TGTGCCAGCAGCCCCATCCCCGGGACTAGCGGGTACACCGGGGAGCTGTTTTTT
>TRBD1|.|TRBV9|TRBJ2-7
CASSIWDRISYEQYF
TGTGCCAGCAGCATTTGGGACAGAATTTCCTACGAGCAGTACTTC